This TCR beta chain was sequenced during a study of naive and memory T cell subsets listed by TCRdb under 2017. With regard to the full study: An open-source, UMI-based TCR alpha and beta sequencing pipeline was applied to sorted naive and memory peripheral blood T cell subsets. IgG serology results and the functional CMV T cell responses were in complete agreement. RNA was DNase-treated and reverse transcribed with TCR constant-region primers, mostly using SuperScript III.

Broader findings and caveats from the paper: The repertoire findings for the naive and memory subsets could not be validated, as no ground truth was available. Single alpha or beta chain sequences, rather than paired alpha/beta receptors, were used to define clonotypes. Naive repertoires, especially CD8, contained a few larger clonotypes, possibly memory cells re-expressing CD45RA. The abundance of TCRs followed a power law with an exponent that differed between naive and memory subsets yet stayed consistent across the three individuals. RNA-based TCR counts may be affected by expression changes linked to T cell activation and differentiation. Gini index rose and Shannon and inverse Simpson diversity fell from naive through CM, EM and EMRA in both CD4 and CD8 cells. After error correction, over 95% of naive TCR sequences appeared only once, giving much steeper abundance distributions than memory subsets.

From the second PCR step on, the TCR alpha and beta chain libraries were amplified in separate reactions. CMV status of each donor was established by measuring IFNgamma production from CD4+ T cells after fresh PBMCs were stimulated overnight with CMV viral lysate. CD4 T cells were positively selected with Miltenyi beads, followed by positive selection of CD8 T cells from the CD4-negative fraction. After staining for CD3, CD4, CD8, CD45RA, CD27 and a live/dead dye, cells were sorted on a BD Aria II into four subsets based on CD45RA and CD27. Blood came from a few healthy volunteers, each fractionated into CD4 and CD8 T cells and then into four differentiation subsets. Roughly 120 ml of peripheral blood was collected from each donor, and PBMC were isolated by Ficoll-Paque PLUS density-gradient centrifugation. After sorting, cells were lysed in RLT buffer, RNA was extracted using a Qiagen RNeasy kit, and the extracted RNA was stored at -80 degrees C.

Comments on this clonotype: There is no known antigen for this receptor. The input lacks base qualities; no much larger clone sits a single base away.

The germline V gene supplies CDR1 MDHEN and CDR2 SYDVKM. A distance of 10 bases separates the germline ends of V and J, which lose 8 bases and 1 base respectively. The CDR3 covers 13 residues, taking in both the cysteine and the phenylalanine. Only the CDR3 region is kept as DNA, spanning 39 bases read in frame from base 1. Library construction relied on UMI-ligation and nested PCR. An equimolar mix of two oligonucleotides covering both TRBC1 and TRBC2 was used as the beta constant-region primer. The ligated cDNA went through four rounds of PCR with nested alpha and beta constant-region primers together with the SP2 primer. A single-stranded oligonucleotide carrying the SP2 primer and a 12-nucleotide UMI was ligated to the 3' end of the cDNA by T4 RNA ligase 1. The ligation reaction was kept at 16 degrees C for about 19-24 hours. PCR2 was typically performed as a SYBR Green qPCR and was stopped at a predetermined threshold so that over-amplification was prevented. Apart from the first purification, every purification step used Agencourt AMPure XP magnetic beads. Library quantification was done by Qubit, followed by a TapeStation check on which the main peak was expected at around 650 bp. Pooled libraries were sequenced on an Illumina MiSeq using v2 2x251 paired-end kits, and typically roughly 0.85-2.2 million reads were obtained per sample. Each sample library was pooled at approximately 4.2 nM, and about 4.5-7.5% PhiX was included to improve cluster recognition. Concerning the study's data processing: FASTQ reads processed by Demultiplexor were assigned V and J genes by Decombinator through tag matching that tolerated a single base-pair mismatch. Collapsinator used UMIs to correct both sequencing errors and frequency errors arising from PCR heterogeneity. CDR3Translator translated TCRs and extracted CDR3s from the conserved cysteine to the FGXG phenylalanine, flagging non-productive sequences. Gini, Shannon entropy and inverse Simpson indices were computed after subsampling the repertoires to the same number of UMI-defined TCRs. Power-law fits to clonotype abundance distributions were performed by maximum likelihood within the linear range. For one naive CD8 sample, the pipeline and MIGEC produced similar UMI counts, unique TCR numbers and clonal distributions. In one analysis, naive TCRs also found in any memory subset of the same donor were removed from the naive repertoire. The repertoires were searched for 7,000 to 8,000 CMV-associated CDR3 sequences that had been compiled from VDJdb and a published dataset. TCRdb applied fastp at Q25 and MiXCR to the public reads, then kept only in-frame beta chains. For every CDR3 protein sequence, its rows merge into one entry that carries the most common genes and DNA. The V and J calls follow TCRdb's processing rather than the paper's. This sample gives approximately 140,000 distinct CDR3 sequences in total; roughly 22% of them show up just once. The top ten clones comprise roughly 0.1% of the sample.

Sequencing input: naive CD4+ T cells from blood. The cell subset or site label, as the study defines it: naive T cells, CD45RA high CD27+. The clonotype comes from a human donor in good health. In this chain, TRBV28 is recombined with TRBJ2-3; there is no confident call for the D gene. The CDR3 region has the sequence CASLIEGTDTQYF. In nucleotides, the sequence is TGTGCCAGCTTGATAGAGGGCACAGATACGCAGTATTTT. Extended through the reference TRBV28 and TRBJ2-3 proteins, this CDR3 yields the full variable domain: DVKVTQSSRYLVKRTGEKVFLECVQDMDHENMFWYRQDPGLGLRLIYFSYDVKMKEKGDIPEGYSVSREKKERFSLILESASTNQTSMYLCASLIEGTDTQYFGPGTRLTVL.